This T cell receptor (beta chain) was captured in a study of T cells in localized non-small cell lung cancer. The CDR3 is made up of 17 amino acids. The V end lost 2 bases, the J end lost 0 bases, and 11 bases lay between the germline ends. Germline loops: CDR1 SEHNR, CDR2 FQNEAQ (reference sequence). Assay used: immunoSEQ multiplex PCR; TCRdb lists only in-frame clones, some missing. The repertoire has around 43,000 clones, around nine tenths of them found once; the top ten carry about 3.5%. The sequencing used peripheral blood, collected before any cancer treatment. The chain joins TRBV7-9 to TRBJ1-6, with D unresolved. The TCR sequence derives from a man aged 18 to 55 with stage I lung adenocarcinoma. CDR3 loop: CASSLFPGSSYNSPLHF. The CDR3 DNA reads as TGTGCCAGCAGCTTATTCCCGGGGAGCTCCTATAATTCACCCCTCCACTTT.